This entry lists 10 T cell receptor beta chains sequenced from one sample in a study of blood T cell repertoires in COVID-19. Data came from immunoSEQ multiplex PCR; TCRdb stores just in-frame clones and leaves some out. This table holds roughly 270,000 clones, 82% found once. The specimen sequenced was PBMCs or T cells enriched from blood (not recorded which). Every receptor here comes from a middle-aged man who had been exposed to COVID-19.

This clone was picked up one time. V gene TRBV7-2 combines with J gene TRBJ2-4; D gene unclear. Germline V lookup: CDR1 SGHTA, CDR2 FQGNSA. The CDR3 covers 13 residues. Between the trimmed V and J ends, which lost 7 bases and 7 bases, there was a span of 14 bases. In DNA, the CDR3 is TGTGCCAGCAAACCTATGAACGGGAACATTCAGTACTTC. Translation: CASKPMNGNIQYF.

DNA of the CDR3: TGTGCCAGCAGTGCCACAACTAGCGGGATGGAGACCCAGTACTTC. This encodes CASSATTSGMETQYF. The chain has TRBV2 and TRBJ2-5; 10 nucleotides align to TRBD2. The CDR3 consists of 15 residues. The J segment lost 5 bases and the V segment lost 4 bases, leaving 7 bases of the junction unmatched. CDR1 is SNHLY and CDR2 is FYNNEI in the germline V gene. Complete variable domain (other parts from reference TRBV2 and TRBJ2-5): EPEVTQTPSHQVTQMGQEVILRCVPISNHLYFYWYRQILGQKVEFLVSFYNNEISEKSEIFDDQFSVERPDGSNFTLKIRSTKLEDSAMYFCASSATTSGMETQYFGPGTRLLVL.

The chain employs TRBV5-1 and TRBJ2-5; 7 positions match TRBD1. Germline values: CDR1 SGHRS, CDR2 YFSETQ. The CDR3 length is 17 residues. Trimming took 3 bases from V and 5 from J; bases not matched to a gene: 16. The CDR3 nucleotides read TGCGCCAGCAGCTACTCCGATCGAGGGGGCGATGAGGAGACCCAGTACTTC. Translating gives CASSYSDRGGDEETQYF.

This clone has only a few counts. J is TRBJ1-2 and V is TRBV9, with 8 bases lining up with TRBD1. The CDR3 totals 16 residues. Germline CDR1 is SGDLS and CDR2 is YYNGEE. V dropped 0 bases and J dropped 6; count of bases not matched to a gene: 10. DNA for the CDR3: TGTGCCAGCAGCGTAGGAGCAGGGGGCGTTTTAGATGGCTACACCTTC. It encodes CASSVGAGGVLDGYTF.

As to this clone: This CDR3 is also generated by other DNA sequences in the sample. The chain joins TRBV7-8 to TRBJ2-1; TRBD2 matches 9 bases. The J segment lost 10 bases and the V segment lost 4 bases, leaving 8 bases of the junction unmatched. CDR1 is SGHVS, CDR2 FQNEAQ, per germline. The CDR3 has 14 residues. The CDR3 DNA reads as TGTGCCAGCAGCTCATATGGGGCGGGGGGGGAGCAGTTCTTC. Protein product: CASSSYGAGGEQFF.

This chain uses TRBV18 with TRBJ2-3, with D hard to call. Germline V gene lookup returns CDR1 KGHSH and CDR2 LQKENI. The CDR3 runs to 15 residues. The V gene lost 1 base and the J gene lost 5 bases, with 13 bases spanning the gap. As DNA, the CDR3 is TGTGCCAGCTCACCACTTGCGGTGGTGGGAGATACGCAGTATTTT. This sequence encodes CASSPLAVVGDTQYF.

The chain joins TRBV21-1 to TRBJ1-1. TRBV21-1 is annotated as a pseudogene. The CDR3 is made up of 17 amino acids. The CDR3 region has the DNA TGTGCCAGCAGCACAAAGGGGGGGGGCCGCCGAGTGAATGAAGCTTTCTTT. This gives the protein CASSTKGGGRRVNEAFF.

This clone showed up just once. CDR3 in amino acids: CASSIEQGRNQPQHF. In DNA, the CDR3 is TGTGCCAGTAGTATAGAGCAGGGGCGGAATCAGCCCCAGCATTTT. The V call is TRBV19, the J call TRBJ1-5, with D possibly TRBD1 on 6 matching bases. CDR1 LNHDA and CDR2 SQIVND come from the germline V gene (reference sequence). The length of the CDR3 is 15 residues. Trimming stripped 0 bases from V and 4 bases from J, with 10 bases between.

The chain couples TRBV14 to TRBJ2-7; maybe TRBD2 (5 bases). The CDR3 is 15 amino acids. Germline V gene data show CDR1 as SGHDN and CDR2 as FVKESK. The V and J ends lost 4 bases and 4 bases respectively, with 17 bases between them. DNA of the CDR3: TGTGCCAGCAGCCTGTTAACCCGGACTGCTTACGAGCAGTACTTC. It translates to CASSLLTRTAYEQYF.

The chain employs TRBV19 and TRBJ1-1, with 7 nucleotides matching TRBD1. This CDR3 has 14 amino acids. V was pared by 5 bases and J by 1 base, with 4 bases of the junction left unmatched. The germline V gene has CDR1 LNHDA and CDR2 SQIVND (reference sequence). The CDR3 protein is CASSGDRENTEAFF. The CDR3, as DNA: TGTGCCAGTAGTGGCGACAGGGAGAACACTGAAGCTTTCTTT.